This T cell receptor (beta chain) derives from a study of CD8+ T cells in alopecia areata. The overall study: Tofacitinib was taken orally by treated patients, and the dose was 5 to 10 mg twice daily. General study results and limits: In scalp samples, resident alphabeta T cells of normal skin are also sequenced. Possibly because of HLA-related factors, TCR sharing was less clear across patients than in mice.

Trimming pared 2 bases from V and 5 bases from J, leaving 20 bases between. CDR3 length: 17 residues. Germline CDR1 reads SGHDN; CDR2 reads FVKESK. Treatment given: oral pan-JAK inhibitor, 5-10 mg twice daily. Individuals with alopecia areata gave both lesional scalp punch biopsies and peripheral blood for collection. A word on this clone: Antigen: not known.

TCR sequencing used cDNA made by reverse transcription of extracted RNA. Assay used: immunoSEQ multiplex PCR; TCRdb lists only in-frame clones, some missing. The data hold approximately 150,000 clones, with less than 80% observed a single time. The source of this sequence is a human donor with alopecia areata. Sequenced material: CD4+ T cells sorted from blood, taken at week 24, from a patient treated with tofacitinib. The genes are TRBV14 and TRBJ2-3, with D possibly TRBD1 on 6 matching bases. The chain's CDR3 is CASSQTTRGWGRDTQYF. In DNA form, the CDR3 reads TGTGCCAGCAGCCAAACTACCAGGGGATGGGGTAGAGATACGCAGTATTTT.